The 27 T cell receptor beta chains reported below all come from one sample, sequenced in a study of T cell repertoires in cytomegalovirus infection. A single record per CDR3 protein comes from TCRdb applying MiXCR to the reads. The sample yields 490,000 or so distinct CDR3 sequences, around 11% seen once. Input material: PBMCs. The receptors derive from a human donor in good health (CMV status not recorded). Some clones in this sample may be carry-over from other donors' samples.

This clonotype was seen repeatedly, ten times or more. The V gene is TRBV28, the J gene TRBJ1-5; D may be TRBD1 (5 bases). The V gene lost 2 bases and the J gene lost 5 bases, with 10 bases spanning the gap. Per germline, CDR1 MDHEN and CDR2 SYDVKM. CDR3 length equals 14 residues. The CDR3 nucleotides are TGTGCCAGCAGTTTAACAGGCGAAGATCAGCCCCAGCATTTT. Protein: CASSLTGEDQPQHF.

This clonotype was observed at least ten times. This rearrangement joins TRBV28 to TRBJ2-7; TRBD2 is a possible D gene (5 bases). The V and J ends lost 7 bases and 5 bases respectively, with 15 bases between them. Looked up from germline, CDR1 is MDHEN and CDR2 is SYDVKM. The CDR3 covers 13 residues. CDR3 region: CASTPTGMDEQYF. The CDR3 coding sequence is TGTGCCAGCACCCCTACGGGGATGGACGAGCAGTACTTC.

The chain couples TRBV25-1 to TRBJ2-6, with 7 nucleotides matching TRBD1. The CDR3 contains 16 residues. CDR1 and CDR2 (germline): MGHDK, SYGVNS. The V segment lost 4 bases and the J segment 1 base; nucleotides outside the gene matches: 4. This CDR3 is CASSVPDRSGANVLTF. DNA for the CDR3: TGTGCCAGCAGTGTCCCGGACAGGTCTGGGGCCAACGTCCTGACTTTC.

In its sample, this clonotype was seen many times. The gene calls are TRBV7-8 and TRBJ2-2; 11 bases are shared with TRBD1. Trimming removed 2 bases from V and 8 bases from J; junction bases left unmatched: 7. Germline V gene lookup returns CDR1 SGHVS and CDR2 FQNEAQ. This CDR3 spans 16 amino acids. In DNA, the CDR3 is TGTGCCAGCAGCTTATCCGGGACAGGGGGTTCAGGGGAGCTGTTTTTT. It is translated as CASSLSGTGGSGELFF.

The rearrangement links TRBV10-2 to TRBJ2-3; D might be TRBD1 (5 bases). The CDR3 extends over 18 amino acids. Germline-derived CDR1 and CDR2 are WSHSY and SAAADI. Trimming removed 7 bases at V and 1 base at J, with 24 bases between. Here the CDR3 DNA reads TGCGCCAGCAACCCCCTACTTAACAGGCTAGGGGGCACAGATACGCAGTATTTT. Its protein is CASNPLLNRLGGTDTQYF.

This clonotype came up a few times. The chain links TRBV29-1 to TRBJ2-7, with TRBD1 as a possible D gene (6 bases). Germline values: CDR1 SQVTM, CDR2 ANQGSEA. Trimming shortened V by 2 bases and J by 2 bases, and 13 bases separated the two germline ends. The CDR3 extends over 14 amino acids. This chain's CDR3 is CSVELAGETYEQYF. The DNA for the CDR3 is TGCAGCGTTGAATTAGCAGGGGAGACCTACGAGCAGTACTTC.

There are a few counts of this clonotype. V is TRBV20-1 and J is TRBJ2-7; 10 bases are a match to TRBD2. This CDR3 is built from 14 residues. The germline V gene has CDR1 DFQATT and CDR2 SNEGSKA (reference sequence). V lost 5 bases, J lost 6 bases, and 10 bases stayed unmatched. The CDR3 reads CSAGGGLAILEQYF. The CDR3 DNA reads TGCAGTGCTGGAGGGGGACTAGCGATCCTCGAGCAGTACTTC.

This clonotype was detected many times. This chain connects TRBV10-3 to TRBJ1-1; D possibly corresponds to TRBD1 (5 bases). The CDR3 runs to 14 residues. V gave up 3 bases and J gave up 0 bases, with 8 bases separating them. Germline lookup yields CDR1 ENHRY and CDR2 SYGVKD. CDR3 sequence (DNA): TGTGCCATCAGTGAACGGGGCTTGAACACTGAAGCTTTCTTT. Encoded protein: CAISERGLNTEAFF.

This clonotype was counted ten times or more. The genes are TRBV7-8 and TRBJ2-2, with D unclear. Germline CDR1 is SGHVS and CDR2 is FQNEAQ. The CDR3 length is 13 residues. Trimming stripped 2 bases from V and 5 bases from J, with 6 bases between. This chain's CDR3 is CASSLRQTGELFF. The CDR3 DNA reads TGTGCCAGCAGCTTACGCCAAACCGGGGAGCTGTTTTTT. The full variable domain, with the rest looked up from reference TRBV7-8 and TRBJ2-2, is GAGVSQSPRYKVAKRGQDVALRCDPISGHVSLFWYQQALGQGPEFLTYFQNEAQLDKSGLPSDRFFAERPEGSVSTLKIQRTQQEDSAVYLCASSLRQTGELFFGEGSRLTVL.

The chain combines TRBV18 with TRBJ1-5; D gene uncertain. CDR3 length: 14 amino acids. The V end was cut by 3 bases, the J end by 0 bases, with 6 bases between. Germline lookup yields CDR1 KGHSH and CDR2 LQKENI. DNA for the CDR3: TGTGCCAGCTCACCCGCAGATAGCAATCAGCCCCAGCATTTT. The encoded protein is CASSPADSNQPQHF. The full variable domain, in which reference TRBV18 and TRBJ1-5 provide the parts outside the CDR3, is NAGVMQNPRHLVRRRGQEARLRCSPMKGHSHVYWYRQLPEEGLKFMVYLQKENIIDESGMPKERFSAEFPKEGPSILRIQQVVRGDSAAYFCASSPADSNQPQHFGDGTRLSIL.

This clonotype came up many times. This rearrangement joins TRBV20-1 to TRBJ2-7, with a weak D call TRBD2 (6 bases). The length of the CDR3 is 14 residues. V was cut by 2 bases and J by 2 bases, with 13 bases left in between. The germline CDR1 and CDR2 sequences are DFQATT and SNEGSKA (reference sequence). CDR3 bases: TGCAGTGCTAGATGGTGGGAGGTCGCCTACGAGCAGTACTTC. The encoded protein is CSARWWEVAYEQYF.

This clonotype came up many times. V gene TRBV27 combines with J gene TRBJ1-4, with TRBD1 as a possible D gene (6 bases). This CDR3 contains 12 residues. Deletions cut 2 bases from V and 10 bases from J, with 8 bases between. Germline V gene data show CDR1 as MNHEY and CDR2 as SMNVEV (reference sequence). Written as DNA, the CDR3 is TGTGCCAGCAGTTTAAGAGGGGGAAAACTGTTTTTT. Translated: CASSLRGGKLFF.

This chain links TRBV24-1 with TRBJ2-1; 11 positions match TRBD1. CDR3 length equals 15 residues. Germline assignment: CDR1 KGHDR and CDR2 SFDVKD. V lost 3 bases and J lost 9; bases outside the gene matches: 6. CDR3 residues: CATSDDSDRGREQFF. The DNA of the CDR3 is TGTGCCACCAGTGATGACTCGGACAGGGGGCGTGAGCAGTTCTTC.

This clonotype was seen repeatedly, ten times or more. The rearrangement links TRBV7-2 to TRBJ2-1; 7 nucleotides line up with TRBD2. J was trimmed by 8 bases and V by 1 base; bases with no gene match: 14. The germline gives CDR1 SGHTA, CDR2 FQGNSA. This CDR3 region has 17 residues. The DNA for the CDR3 is TGTGCCAGCAGCTTAGTGACCCGGGGGGAATACGGCGATGAGCAGTTCTTC. The encoded protein is CASSLVTRGEYGDEQFF.

The chain couples TRBV29-1 to TRBJ2-7, with 7 bases lining up with TRBD2. The CDR3 loop spans 12 amino acids. The ends lost 3 bases at V and 5 bases at J; junction bases unmatched: 4. The germline gives CDR1 SQVTM, CDR2 ANQGSEA. In DNA form, the CDR3 reads TGCAGCGTTGATGCGGGGGTCAACGAGCAGTACTTC. It specifies CSVDAGVNEQYF.

V and J are TRBV2 and TRBJ2-3; D is unresolved. Trimming took 7 bases from V and 0 from J, leaving 8 bases between them. Germline loops: CDR1 SNHLY, CDR2 FYNNEI. The CDR3 loop spans 13 amino acids. CDR3 bases: TGTGCCAGCAACCTCATAAGCACAGATACGCAGTATTTT. Amino acids: CASNLISTDTQYF.

This clonotype was observed at least ten times. The rearrangement joins TRBV7-9 to TRBJ1-1; no definite D call. Per the germline V gene, CDR1 is SEHNR and CDR2 is FQNEAQ (reference sequence). Trimming left V 1 base short and J 2 bases short, with 8 bases between. The CDR3 totals 14 residues. CDR3 bases: TGTGCCAGCAGCTTAGATTTGGGTAACACTGAAGCTTTCTTT. It yields the protein CASSLDLGNTEAFF. Using reference TRBV7-9 and TRBJ1-1 for the parts outside the CDR3, the full variable domain is DTGVSQNPRHKITKRGQNVTFRCDPISEHNRLYWYRQTLGQGPEFLTYFQNEAQLEKSRLLSDRFSAERPKGSFSTLEIQRTEQGDSAMYLCASSLDLGNTEAFFGQGTRLTVV.

CDR3: CASSPTQGGYTF. CDR3 nucleotide sequence: TGCGCCAGCAGCCCCACACAGGGGGGCTACACCTTC. This sequence joins TRBV5-1 and TRBJ1-2, with TRBD1 matching over 7 bases. The CDR3 length is 12 residues. J gave up 8 bases and V 4 bases, and 5 bases lay outside the gene matches. The V gene's germline CDR1 is SGHRS and CDR2 YFSETQ.

This clonotype was counted ten times or more. The rearrangement links TRBV25-1 to TRBJ1-6, with a tentative D call TRBD1 (6 bases). CDR1 and CDR2 from the germline V gene are MGHDK and SYGVNS. The CDR3 is 16 amino acids. Trimming shortened V by 2 bases and J by 4 bases, and 12 bases separated the two germline ends. For the CDR3, the DNA is TGTGCCAGCAGTGAAGGACGAACAGGGTATAATTCACCCCTCCACTTT. Translation gives CASSEGRTGYNSPLHF.

This clonotype occurred many times. V is TRBV6-5 and J is TRBJ2-7; D not certain. Looked up from germline, CDR1 is MNHEY and CDR2 is SVGAGI. This CDR3 comprises 15 residues. The ends were cut back, 0 bases at V and 5 bases at J, with 14 bases in the middle. The CDR3 bases are TGTGCCAGCAGTTACTCGAATGCAGGAACTGACGAGCAGTACTTC. Encoded protein: CASSYSNAGTDEQYF.

This clonotype was counted a few times. This rearrangement joins TRBV6-4 to TRBJ2-3, with 7 bases identical to TRBD2. The V and J ends lost 3 bases and 0 bases, in that order; junction bases with no gene match: 3. CDR3 length: 15 residues. Per the germline V gene, CDR1 is MRHNA and CDR2 is SNTAGT. CDR3: CASSEGEGSTDTQYF. CDR3 nucleotides: TGTGCCAGCAGTGAAGGGGAGGGAAGCACAGATACGCAGTATTTT.

This clonotype was observed a handful of times. The chain recombines TRBV27 with TRBJ1-2, with D uncertain. In germline, CDR1 is MNHEY, CDR2 SMNVEV (reference sequence). The V end was cut by 6 bases, the J end by 2 bases, with 10 bases between. The CDR3 covers 13 residues. CDR3 DNA: TGTGCCAGCAGACGCAGAAGAAACTATGGCTACACCTTC. It encodes CASRRRRNYGYTF.

This clonotype has a count of ten or more. The chain couples TRBV19 to TRBJ2-2; D is ambiguous. The CDR3 totals 14 residues. Germline V CDR1 and CDR2: LNHDA, SQIVND (reference sequence). Trimming removed 1 base at V and 5 bases at J, with 8 bases between. The CDR3 sequence: CASSIGWITGELFF. CDR3 DNA sequence: TGTGCCAGTAGTATAGGCTGGATTACCGGGGAGCTGTTTTTT.

Ten or more counts support this clonotype. V usage is TRBV7-6 and J usage is TRBJ1-3; possibly TRBD1 for D (5 bases). With 2 bases removed from V and 1 base from J, the gap between germline ends came to 12 bases. The CDR3 is made up of 16 amino acids. Germline V gene data show CDR1 as SGHVS and CDR2 as FNYEAQ. CDR3 coding DNA: TGTGCCAGCAGCTTAAGGGTGAAGGGGTCTGGAAACACCATATATTTT. Protein sequence: CASSLRVKGSGNTIYF. Using reference TRBV7-6 and TRBJ1-3 for the parts outside the CDR3, the full variable domain is GAGVSQSPRYKVTKRGQDVALRCDPISGHVSLYWYRQALGQGPEFLTYFNYEAQQDKSGLPNDRFSAERPEGSISTLTIQRTEQRDSAMYRCASSLRVKGSGNTIYFGEGSWLTVV.

The J gene is TRBJ2-6, the V gene TRBV19; D is possibly TRBD2 (6 bases). This CDR3 contains 16 residues. V was pared by 6 bases and J by 4 bases, with 16 bases between. From germline, CDR1 is LNHDA and CDR2 SQIVND (reference sequence). The CDR3 spells CASRDVGGAGANVLTF. CDR3 in DNA: TGTGCCAGTAGGGATGTCGGGGGTGCCGGGGCCAACGTCCTGACTTTC.

Many counts were recorded for this clonotype. The V gene is TRBV6-1, the J gene TRBJ2-7; a possible D gene is TRBD1 (5 bases). V gave up 6 bases and J gave up 2 bases, with 14 bases separating them. This CDR3 is built from 14 residues. The germline V gene has CDR1 MNHNS and CDR2 SASEGT. The DNA for the CDR3 is TGTGCCAGCAGAGGGGCAGGTCTTACCTACGAGCAGTACTTC. Protein product: CASRGAGLTYEQYF.

This chain connects TRBV19 to TRBJ1-5; 8 bases fit TRBD1. Germline lookup yields CDR1 LNHDA and CDR2 SQIVND (reference sequence). Trimming at V came to 3 bases and at J to 8 bases, leaving 9 bases not matched to a gene. This CDR3 region has 15 residues. The CDR3 sequence: CASSIVDRAGEPQHF. As DNA, the CDR3 is TGTGCCAGTAGTATCGTGGACAGGGCTGGTGAGCCCCAGCATTTT.